What follows are 30 T cell receptor beta chains derived from one specimen sequenced in a study of human T cells and chemical hapten exposure (dated by TCRdb to 2020 to 2023). The method was RACE. This sample was sequenced with a NextSeq 500. The public reads were run again by TCRdb, first through fastp at Q25 and then through MiXCR, and only productive beta chains were kept. Records with the same CDR3 protein are collapsed into one entry carrying the most frequent genes and DNA. Counted in this sample were around 300,000 distinct CDR3 sequences; 6% to 8.5% of them appeared once. The ten biggest clones cover 7.5% to 8.5% of the sample. What the time point label conveys for this sample: patch test 1, 2 weeks after DPC sensitization. Sample treatment or condition, as interpreted from the label and publication: therapeutic diphenylcyclopropenone sensitization with weekly scalp DPC. The sample was whole blood, taken in connection with sensitization to the hapten diphenylcyclopropenone (DPC). Receptor source: a woman in her late teens or twenties with alopecia areata. Some clones in this sample may be carry-over from other donors' samples.

Many counts were recorded for this clonotype. This sequence joins TRBV5-5 and TRBJ1-5; D possibly corresponds to TRBD1 (5 bases). The CDR3 contains 14 residues. Germline V lookup: CDR1 SGHKS, CDR2 YYEKEE (reference sequence). The ends were cut back, 0 bases at V and 7 bases at J, with 11 bases in the middle. The CDR3 here is CASSLARAGQPQHF. In DNA form, the CDR3 reads TGTGCCAGCAGCTTGGCCAGGGCTGGCCAGCCCCAGCATTTT.

The chain recombines TRBV20-1 with TRBJ1-5, with no clear D. Germline values: CDR1 DFQATT, CDR2 SNEGSKA (reference sequence). V dropped 1 base and J dropped 8 bases, with 12 bases sitting between them. This CDR3 is built from 13 residues. The CDR3 here is CSARGKESEPQHF. DNA for the CDR3: TGCAGTGCTAGAGGTAAAGAGAGCGAGCCCCAGCATTTT.

This clonotype has a count of ten or more. V is TRBV29-1 and J is TRBJ2-4, with 13 bases fitting TRBD2. CDR1 and CDR2 (germline): SQVTM, ANQGSEA. This CDR3 has 17 amino acids. V was pared by 5 bases and J by 5 bases, with 12 bases of the junction left unmatched. This chain's CDR3 is CSVLPHPLAGGENIQYF. The CDR3 region has the DNA TGCAGCGTTCTACCCCACCCACTAGCGGGGGGGGAAAACATTCAGTACTTC.

Worth noting for this clonotype: A much larger clone sits a single nucleotide away, making a read error possible. The chain is built from TRBV7-9 and TRBJ2-6; D gene uncertain. Germline V gene data show CDR1 as SEHNR and CDR2 as FQNEAQ (reference sequence). CDR3 length: 15 residues. The CDR3 protein is CPSSRRSSGANVLTF. The DNA for the CDR3 is TGTCCCAGCAGCAGACGGAGCTCTGGGGCCAACGTCCTGACTTTC.

This chain joins TRBV5-1 and TRBJ2-1; D not resolved. CDR3 length equals 16 residues. V was shortened by 5 bases and J by 0 bases, with 15 bases between the two germline ends. Germline CDR1 and CDR2: SGHRS and YFSETQ. The CDR3 DNA reads TGCGCCAGCAGTCAACAGACCCTAAGCTCCTACAATGAGCAGTTCTTC. This sequence encodes CASSQQTLSSYNEQFF.

The chain combines TRBV12-3 or TRBV12-4 with TRBJ1-4; D is unresolved. V was cut by 5 bases and J by 0 bases, with 4 bases left in between. This CDR3 has 13 residues. The CDR3 nucleotides are TGTGCCAGCAGTACCTCAACTAATGAAAAACTGTTTTTT. Translated: CASSTSTNEKLFF.

The chain carries TRBV6-2 or TRBV6-3 and TRBJ2-1, with 8 nucleotides matching TRBD2. V lost 2 bases to trimming and J lost 6 bases; unmatched junction nucleotides: 6. Germline assignment: CDR1 MNHEY and CDR2 SVGEGT. The CDR3 spans 15 residues. The CDR3 reads CASSYGAGDSNEQFF. The CDR3 nucleotides are TGTGCCAGCAGTTACGGAGCGGGGGACTCCAATGAGCAGTTCTTC.

Only a few counts were recorded for this clonotype. The chain employs TRBV20-1 and TRBJ1-2; D remains ambiguous. The V end was cut by 3 bases, the J end by 7 bases, with 18 bases between. Germline-derived CDR1 and CDR2 are DFQATT and SNEGSKA (reference sequence). The CDR3 is made up of 14 amino acids. The CDR3: CSARDPPGHIGYTF. The DNA for the CDR3 is TGCAGTGCTAGGGACCCACCCGGGCATATTGGCTACACCTTC.

This sequence joins TRBV20-1 and TRBJ1-5, with D tentatively TRBD1 (5 bases). The germline V gene has CDR1 DFQATT and CDR2 SNEGSKA (reference sequence). The CDR3 runs to 15 residues. Deletions cut 3 bases from V and 5 bases from J, with 17 bases between. CDR3 in amino acids: CSARGAGSVDQPQHF. The CDR3 DNA follows: TGCAGTGCTAGGGGAGCAGGGTCGGTGGATCAGCCCCAGCATTTT.

Many counts were recorded for this clonotype. The V gene is TRBV11-2, the J gene TRBJ1-3; no definite D call. With 4 bases removed from V and 0 bases from J, the gap between germline ends came to 16 bases. This CDR3 contains 17 residues. The germline V gene encodes CDR1 SGHAT and CDR2 FQNNGV. The CDR3 DNA is TGTGCCAGCAGCTCCCCCTTATTATATGCCTCTGGAAACACCATATATTTT. Amino acid sequence: CASSSPLLYASGNTIYF.

The CDR3 here is CASSQGAVGTTAYEQYF. The CDR3 nucleotides are TGTGCCAGCAGCCAAGGGGCGGTAGGGACAACGGCCTACGAGCAGTACTTC. V gene TRBV3-1 combines with J gene TRBJ2-7; a weak D match, TRBD1 (6 bases). This CDR3 is built from 17 residues. CDR1 and CDR2 from the germline V gene are LGHDT and YNNKEL (reference sequence). V lost 1 base and J 2 bases, leaving 18 bases between the germline ends.

This clonotype showed up many times. V is TRBV9 and J is TRBJ1-1; D possibly corresponds to TRBD1 (6 bases). The CDR3 loop spans 13 amino acids. Germline V gives CDR1 SGDLS, CDR2 YYNGEE. Trimming took off 4 bases at V and 6 bases at J, with 13 bases between the two ends. The CDR3 sequence is CASSKIAGAEAFF. The CDR3 nucleotides are TGTGCCAGCAGCAAAATAGCAGGGGCTGAAGCTTTCTTT.

The table lists this clonotype with many counts. The V gene is TRBV25-1, the J gene TRBJ2-7; TRBD1 agrees at 9 bases. Trimming cost V 3 bases and J 3 bases; bases outside gene matches: 9. The CDR3 contains 16 residues. Per the germline V gene, CDR1 is MGHDK and CDR2 is SYGVNS. In DNA, the CDR3 is TGTGCCAGCAGTGATCCCTCGGACAGGGGCCACTACGAGCAGTACTTC. This translates into CASSDPSDRGHYEQYF.

As DNA, the CDR3 is TGTGCCAGCAGACGCCCGGGACAGGGTTACGAGCAGTACTTC. It codes for CASRRPGQGYEQYF. The rearrangement links TRBV6-2 or TRBV6-3 to TRBJ2-7; TRBD1 matches 9 bases. The CDR3 covers 14 residues. The V gene end was trimmed by 6 bases and the J gene end by 4 bases; junction bases not matched to a gene: 7. Germline CDR1 is MNHEY and CDR2 is SVGEGT.

This clonotype has a count of ten or more. The chain employs TRBV12-3 or TRBV12-4 and TRBJ1-5; no definite D call. Between the trimmed V and J ends, which lost 5 bases and 0 bases, there was a span of 2 bases. This CDR3 has 12 residues. The CDR3 is CASSTSNQPQHF. The CDR3 DNA is TGTGCCAGCAGTACTAGCAATCAGCCCCAGCATTTT.

Worth noting for this clonotype: A much larger clone is a single base away; this may be a read error. Written as DNA, the CDR3 is TGTGCCAGCAGATCAAGACTAGCTCCAACGGGGGCCCAGTACTTC. It is translated as CASRSRLAPTGAQYF. This sequence joins TRBV7-2 and TRBJ2-5; 7 bases line up with TRBD2. The CDR3 covers 15 residues. Per germline, CDR1 SGHTA and CDR2 FQGNSA. Trimming removed 6 bases from V and 9 bases from J; junction bases left unmatched: 16.

This clonotype turned up a few times. One junction end disagrees with the germline gene, perhaps due to a read error. The CDR3 region is CASSRGGGPLVDF. The CDR3 nucleotides are TGTGCCAGCAGTAGAGGGGGAGGGCCCCTCGTGGACTTC. The chain joins TRBV25-1 to TRBJ2-7; weak D call: TRBD2 (7 bases). Per the germline V gene, CDR1 is MGHDK and CDR2 is SYGVNS. The CDR3 loop spans 13 amino acids.

This clonotype occurred a few times. The gene calls are TRBV11-2 and TRBJ2-6, with unresolved D. In germline, CDR1 is SGHAT, CDR2 FQNNGV. Trimming pared 2 bases from V and 0 bases from J, leaving 17 bases between. The CDR3 contains 19 residues. CDR3 amino acids: CASSLLPGGTHSGANVLTF. The CDR3 region has the DNA TGTGCCAGCAGCTTACTCCCTGGTGGAACCCACTCTGGGGCCAACGTCCTGACTTTC.

CDR3 nucleotide sequence: TGTGCCAGCAGCAAAGGGACAGACCCATATAGCAATCAGCCCCAGCATTTT. Amino acids: CASSKGTDPYSNQPQHF. The V and J genes are TRBV6-2 or TRBV6-3 and TRBJ1-5; 7 bases agree with TRBD1. Germline V gene data show CDR1 as MNHEY and CDR2 as SVGEGT. V shed 6 bases and J 0 bases; nucleotides not matched to a gene: 11. This CDR3 has 17 amino acids.

This clonotype was found many times. The chain couples TRBV6-2 or TRBV6-3 to TRBJ2-2; 8 bases are shared with TRBD1. CDR1 and CDR2 from the germline V gene are MNHEY and SVGEGT. The CDR3 runs 15 residues. The V and J ends lost 6 bases and 3 bases, in that order; junction bases with no gene match: 6. CDR3 protein: CASRPTGADTGELFF. The DNA of the CDR3 is TGTGCCAGCAGGCCGACAGGGGCCGACACCGGGGAGCTGTTTTTT.

The J gene is TRBJ2-3, the V gene TRBV6-4, with D hard to call. Germline values: CDR1 MRHNA, CDR2 SNTAGT. This CDR3 spans 15 amino acids. Trimming shortened V by 2 bases and J by 2 bases, and 11 bases separated the two germline ends. For the CDR3, the DNA is TGTGCCAGCAGTGACGGGTCGGGCGACACAGATACGCAGTATTTT. Amino acids: CASSDGSGDTDTQYF.

Points on this clonotype: A much more abundant neighbour one base away suggests this may be a read error. The chain has TRBV27 and TRBJ2-1; TRBD2 is a possible D gene (6 bases). The CDR3 extends over 13 amino acids. Germline values: CDR1 MNHEY, CDR2 SMNVEV (reference sequence). The CDR3: CASILSLGGPQFF. The CDR3 coding sequence is TGTGCCAGCATTTTATCGTTGGGGGGACCGCAGTTCTTC.

The gene calls are TRBV12-3 or TRBV12-4 and TRBJ2-1; D might be TRBD1 or TRBD2, each matching 6 bases. The germline V and J ends were trimmed by 6 bases and 7 bases, with 13 bases remaining between them. CDR3 length: 13 amino acids. CDR3 residues: CASSHRGRNEQFF. In DNA, the CDR3 is TGTGCCAGCAGCCACCGGGGGCGAAATGAGCAGTTCTTC.

The chain carries TRBV7-4 and TRBJ1-6; D remains unclear. This CDR3 is built from 13 residues. In germline, CDR1 is SGHVT, CDR2 SQSDAQ. The V gene lost 3 bases and the J gene lost 10 bases, with 10 bases spanning the gap. The CDR3 region is CASSFLWLSPLHF. CDR3 bases: TGTGCCAGCAGCTTTCTCTGGCTGTCACCCCTCCACTTT.

This clonotype was counted between two and nine times. This rearrangement joins TRBV11-2 to TRBJ1-4; TRBD1 might be the D (5 bases). This CDR3 comprises 16 residues. Germline assignment: CDR1 SGHAT and CDR2 FQNNGV. V shed 0 bases and J shed 5 bases, with 13 bases lying between them. CDR3 amino acids: CASSLDLGHGNEKLFF. CDR3 in DNA: TGTGCCAGCAGCTTAGATCTGGGGCATGGGAATGAAAAACTGTTTTTT.

This clonotype showed up just a few times. J is TRBJ2-7 and V is TRBV29-1; either TRBD1 or TRBD2 may supply D (6 bases each). The CDR3 sequence is 13 residues long. Germline CDR1 reads SQVTM; CDR2 reads ANQGSEA. The V end was cut by 4 bases, the J end by 3 bases, with 13 bases between. The CDR3 DNA reads as TGCAGCGTTGCCTGGGGGGCCTACTACGAGCAGTACTTC. This codes for CSVAWGAYYEQYF.

This clonotype has a handful of counts. This chain connects TRBV25-1 to TRBJ1-5; the D gene is possibly TRBD1 (5 bases). V lost 7 bases to trimming and J lost 0 bases, with 7 bases between them. The CDR3 contains 13 residues. Germline values: CDR1 MGHDK, CDR2 SYGVNS. The CDR3 here is CASIDSSNQPQHF. The CDR3, as DNA: TGTGCCAGCATTGACAGTAGCAATCAGCCCCAGCATTTT.

This chain uses TRBV25-1 with TRBJ2-7; 8 bases are shared with TRBD2. In germline, CDR1 is MGHDK, CDR2 SYGVNS. The CDR3 is made up of 15 amino acids. V was pared by 8 bases and J by 0 bases, with 9 bases of the junction left unmatched. The chain's CDR3 is CASGTAGGGSYEQYF. DNA of the CDR3: TGTGCCAGCGGTACTGCGGGGGGAGGCTCCTACGAGCAGTACTTC.

The CDR3 spells CATSTKGGTSGSSSYNEQFF. Written as DNA, the CDR3 is TGTGCCACCAGCACCAAAGGGGGGACTAGCGGGAGTAGCTCCTACAATGAGCAGTTCTTC. The chain employs TRBV15 and TRBJ2-1; TRBD2 matches 14 bases. The CDR3 is made up of 20 amino acids. V was pared by 4 bases and J by 0 bases, with 11 bases of the junction left unmatched. Germline-derived CDR1 and CDR2 are LNHNV and YYDKDF (reference sequence). Full variable domain (missing parts from reference TRBV15 and TRBJ2-1): DAMVIQNPRYQVTQFGKPVTLSCSQTLNHNVMYWYQQKSSQAPKLLFHYYDKDFNNEADTPDNFQSRRPNTSFCFLDIRSPGLGDTAMYLCATSTKGGTSGSSSYNEQFFGPGTRLTVL.

The rearrangement uses TRBV12-3 or TRBV12-4 and TRBJ1-5; TRBD1 matches 7 bases. CDR3 length: 15 residues. J gave up 2 bases and V 3 bases, and 4 bases lay outside the gene matches. CDR3 sequence: CASSLNTGGNQPQHF. The CDR3 DNA reads as TGTGCCAGCAGTTTGAACACAGGGGGCAATCAGCCCCAGCATTTT.